The TCR beta chain under discussion was sequenced for a study of blood T cell repertoires in COVID-19. The repertoire was sequenced with immunoSEQ multiplex PCR; TCRdb's copy has only in-frame clones and lacks some. The sample has 210,000 or so clones, 70% to 90% seen once. CDR1 and CDR2 (germline): SGHTA, FQGNSA. The CDR3 runs 15 residues. V lost 1 base to trimming and J lost 4 bases, with 11 bases between them. Sequencing was performed on peripheral blood. This receptor was obtained from a woman aged 50 to 60 with acute or convalescent COVID-19. V is TRBV7-2 and J is TRBJ1-3; a possible D gene is TRBD1 (6 bases). The CDR3, as DNA: TGTGCCAGCAGCTTAGACGGGGGGCTCGGAAACACCATATATTTT. Amino acids: CASSLDGGLGNTIYF.